This T cell receptor beta chain was identified in a study of CD8+CD57+ T cells in acquired aplastic anemia. Study-wide background: Isolated CD4+ and CD8+ cells, once sorted, yielded DNA averaging roughly 3.2 ug. Study-wide points: CD8+ Simpson's diversity showed no significant patient-control difference.

As for this clonotype: Its cognate antigen is unknown.

The CDR3 covers 18 residues. V lost 5 bases and J lost 4; bases outside the gene matches: 16. Per the germline V gene, CDR1 is LNHNV and CDR2 is YYDKDF (reference sequence). Genomic DNA constituted the template upon which TCR beta VDJ and CDR3 profiling was performed. TCRdb re-analysed the reads in MiXCR, keeping a single row per CDR3 protein. The sample has a few hundred thousand distinct CDR3 sequences, 65% to 75% seen once. The receptor comes from a human donor in good health, serving as a control. This chain uses TRBV15 with TRBJ2-1, with 8 bases that match TRBD1. Specimen: sorted CD4+, CD8+, or CD8+CD57+ T cells (not recorded which) from PBMCs. This CDR3 is CATSYVRGRRFRYNEQFF. CDR3 bases: TGTGCCACCAGCTATGTCAGGGGGCGGAGGTTTCGATACAATGAGCAGTTCTTC.